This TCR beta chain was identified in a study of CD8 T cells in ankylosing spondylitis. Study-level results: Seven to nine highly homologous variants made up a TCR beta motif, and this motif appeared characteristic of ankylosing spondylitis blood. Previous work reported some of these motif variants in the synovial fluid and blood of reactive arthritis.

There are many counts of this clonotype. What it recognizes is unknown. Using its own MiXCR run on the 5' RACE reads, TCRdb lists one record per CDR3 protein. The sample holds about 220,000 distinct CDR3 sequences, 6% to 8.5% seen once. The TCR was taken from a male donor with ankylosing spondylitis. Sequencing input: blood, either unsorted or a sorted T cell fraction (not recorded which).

CDR3 nucleotides: TGCAGCGTTCCGGGACGGACCAACTATGGCTACACCTTC. Its translation is CSVPGRTNYGYTF. The chain carries TRBV29-1 and TRBJ1-2; tentative D call: TRBD1 (5 bases). Germline values: CDR1 SQVTM, CDR2 ANQGSEA. The V and J ends lost 5 bases and 2 bases respectively, with 12 bases between them. This CDR3 has 13 residues.